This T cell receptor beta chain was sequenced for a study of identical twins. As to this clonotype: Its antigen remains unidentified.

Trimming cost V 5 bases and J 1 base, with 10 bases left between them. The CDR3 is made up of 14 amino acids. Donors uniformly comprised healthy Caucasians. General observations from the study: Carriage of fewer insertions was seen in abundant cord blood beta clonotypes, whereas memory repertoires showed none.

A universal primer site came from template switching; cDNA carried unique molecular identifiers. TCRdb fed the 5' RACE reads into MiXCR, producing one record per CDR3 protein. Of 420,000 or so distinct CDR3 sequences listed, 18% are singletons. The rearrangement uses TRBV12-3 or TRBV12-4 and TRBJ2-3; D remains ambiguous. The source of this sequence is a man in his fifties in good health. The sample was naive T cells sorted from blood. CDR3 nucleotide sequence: TGTGCCAGCAGTCCAGACTTGGGCACAGATACGCAGTATTTT. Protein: CASSPDLGTDTQYF.